The 15 T cell receptor beta chains listed next were all sequenced from one sample in a study of breast tumors, draining lymph nodes, adjacent tissues. The lymph nodes were axillary draining lymph nodes from breast cancer patients. TCRdb recomputed calls from the multiplex PCR reads with MiXCR, one row per CDR3 protein. Among some 83,000 distinct CDR3 sequences, roughly a fifth were seen once, and the ten largest hold about 2.2%. What was sequenced was axillary lymph node tissue. The receptors were gathered from a female donor with breast cancer. Some clones in this sample may be carry-over from other donors' samples.

This clonotype was seen repeatedly, ten times or more. CDR3 sequence reads: CASSLVAGGSYEQYF. In DNA, the CDR3 is TGCGCCAGCAGCTTGGTGGCAGGGGGATCGTACGAGCAGTACTTC. V usage is TRBV5-1 and J usage is TRBJ2-7; 7 bases are shared with TRBD1. With V trimmed by 0 bases and J by 4 bases, 7 bases remained unmatched. CDR1 and CDR2 (germline): SGHRS, YFSETQ. This CDR3 spans 15 amino acids.

This clonotype was recorded a few times. This CDR3 fails to terminate in the conserved phenylalanine or tryptophan, so it likely reflects a read error. The chain has TRBV5-4 and TRBJ1-2; TRBD1 matches 7 bases. Looked up from germline, CDR1 is SGHNT and CDR2 is YYREEE (reference sequence). With V trimmed by 3 bases and J by 8 bases, 4 bases remained unmatched. There are 12 residues in the CDR3. Here the CDR3 DNA reads TGTGCCAGCAGCTCGACAGGGTACGGCTACACCCTC. Its translation is CASSSTGYGYTL.

This clonotype occurred many times. This chain joins TRBV29-1 and TRBJ2-3, with no clear D. Germline lookup yields CDR1 SQVTM and CDR2 ANQGSEA. The CDR3 extends over 12 amino acids. V lost 0 bases and J lost 0, with 1 base in between. The CDR3 sequence is CSVEESTDTQYF. The CDR3 nucleotides are TGCAGCGTTGAAGAGAGCACAGATACGCAGTATTTT.

The chain employs TRBV9 and TRBJ2-7; 7 bases line up with TRBD2. V was clipped by 4 bases and J by 3 bases; unmatched bases: 4. The germline V gene has CDR1 SGDLS and CDR2 YYNGEE. The CDR3 runs 13 residues. The CDR3, as DNA: TGTGCCAGCAGCCAGCCTAGCGGCTACGAGCAGTACTTC. Translation: CASSQPSGYEQYF.

In its sample, this clonotype is medium-sized (0.01 to 0.1%). The genes are TRBV19 and TRBJ2-7, with 9 bases identical to TRBD1. The CDR3 runs to 16 residues. Trimming took 6 bases from V and 5 from J; bases not matched to a gene: 14. Germline-derived CDR1 and CDR2 are LNHDA and SQIVND (reference sequence). The CDR3 reads CASSRTGTGSAHEQYF. For the CDR3, the DNA is TGTGCCAGTAGCCGTACCGGGACAGGGTCAGCGCACGAGCAGTACTTC.

To note about this clonotype: A much larger clonotype is one base distant, so this may be a read error. The V gene is TRBV11-3, the J gene TRBJ1-2, with TRBD1 as a possible D gene (5 bases). The CDR3 runs 12 residues. In germline, CDR1 is SGHNT, CDR2 YENEEA. Trimming took 8 bases from V and 3 from J, leaving 10 bases between them. The CDR3 DNA is TGTGCCAGCGGAGGGGCTGACTATGGCTACACCTTC. Its translation: CASGGADYGYTF. The full variable domain, its missing parts supplied by reference TRBV11-3 and TRBJ1-2, is EAGVVQSPRYKIIEKKQPVAFWCNPISGHNTLYWYLQNLGQGPELLIRYENEEAVDDSQLPKDRFSAERLKGVDSTLKIQPAELGDSAVYLCASGGADYGYTFGSGTRLTVV.

This clonotype has a count of ten or more. The V gene is TRBV4-3, the J gene TRBJ2-3; tentative D call: TRBD2 (5 bases). CDR1 is LGHNA, CDR2 YSLEER, per germline. The CDR3 covers 12 residues. V shed 4 bases and J shed 8 bases, with 10 bases lying between them. CDR3 sequence reads: CASSRYEGTQYF. CDR3 nucleotide sequence: TGCGCCAGCAGCCGATACGAGGGTACGCAGTATTTT.

This clonotype was detected ten times or more. The chain employs TRBV6-6 and TRBJ2-2; TRBD2 agrees at 13 bases. Germline lookup yields CDR1 MNHNY and CDR2 SVGAGI (reference sequence). Germline trimming cut 6 bases from V and 0 bases from J; bases unmatched to any gene: 4. The length of the CDR3 is 17 residues. The CDR3 region is CASRAGTSGTNTGELFF. The CDR3 nucleotides read TGTGCCAGCAGGGCCGGGACTAGCGGGACGAACACCGGGGAGCTGTTTTTT.

Remarks on this clonotype: One base away lies a much larger clone, so this may be a sequencing read error. This CDR3 is missing its conserved last phenylalanine or tryptophan, likely due to a read error. This chain links TRBV27 with TRBJ2-5; a weak D match, TRBD2 (7 bases). CDR3 size: 14 residues. With 2 bases removed from V and 5 bases from J, the gap between germline ends came to 12 bases. The germline V gene encodes CDR1 MNHEY and CDR2 SMNVEV (reference sequence). CDR3 residues: CASSLRSGGETQYS. DNA for the CDR3: TGTGCCAGCAGTTTACGGTCGGGGGGCGAGACCCAGTACTCC.

The chain employs TRBV27 and TRBJ2-1; tentative D call: TRBD1 (5 bases). Germline V gene sequence: CDR1 MNHEY, CDR2 SMNVEV (reference sequence). CDR3 length: 14 residues. Trimming stripped 1 base from V and 3 bases from J, with 7 bases between. Here the CDR3 DNA reads TGTGCCAGCAGTTTATTTAGGGGCTACAATGAGCAGTTCTTC. This codes for CASSLFRGYNEQFF.

As for this clonotype: The CDR3 ends on some other residue instead of the conserved phenylalanine or tryptophan, so this is likely a read error. CDR3 nucleotide sequence: TGTGCCAGCAGCCCAACAGATACGCAGTATTAT. The encoded protein is CASSPTDTQYY. The chain is built from TRBV28 and TRBJ2-3; no reliable D call. This CDR3 has 11 residues. V dropped 6 bases and J dropped 3 bases, with 4 bases sitting between them. The V gene's germline CDR1 is MDHEN and CDR2 SYDVKM.

This clonotype was counted at least ten times. The chain couples TRBV5-5 to TRBJ2-2; 11 nucleotides align to TRBD2. CDR1 is SGHKS and CDR2 is YYEKEE in the germline V gene (reference sequence). V was pared by 4 bases and J by 5 bases, with 1 base of the junction left unmatched. This CDR3 region has 14 residues. The CDR3 is CASSGTSGTGELFF. The CDR3, as DNA: TGTGCCAGCAGCGGGACTAGCGGAACCGGGGAGCTGTTTTTT.

This clonotype was counted ten times or more. The chain employs TRBV24-1 and TRBJ2-7; TRBD2 agrees at 7 bases. Germline CDR1 is KGHDR and CDR2 is SFDVKD. The V and J ends lost 2 bases and 2 bases, in that order; junction bases with no gene match: 5. This CDR3 is built from 15 residues. This CDR3 is CATSDSSSGPYEQYF. The DNA for the CDR3 is TGTGCCACCAGTGATTCATCTAGCGGACCCTACGAGCAGTACTTC.

The genes are TRBV28 and TRBJ1-2; D gene ambiguous. Germline V lookup: CDR1 MDHEN, CDR2 SYDVKM. This CDR3 comprises 16 residues. Between the trimmed V and J ends, which lost 5 bases and 6 bases, there was a span of 22 bases. CDR3 nucleotide sequence: TGTGCCAGCAGTGCTTCCGTGTTGCGACGGAGGGATGGCTACACCTTC. Translated: CASSASVLRRRDGYTF.

The chain recombines TRBV6-2 or TRBV6-3 with TRBJ2-5; 10 nucleotides align to TRBD1. CDR1 and CDR2 (germline): MNHEY, SVGEGT. The junction had 11 bases not matched to a gene; V was cut back by 2 bases and J by 2 bases. CDR3 length: 18 amino acids. The CDR3 nucleotides are TGTGCCAGCAGTTACAGGACAGGGGGGTTACTAATTCAAGAGACCCAGTACTTC. Translating gives CASSYRTGGLLIQETQYF.